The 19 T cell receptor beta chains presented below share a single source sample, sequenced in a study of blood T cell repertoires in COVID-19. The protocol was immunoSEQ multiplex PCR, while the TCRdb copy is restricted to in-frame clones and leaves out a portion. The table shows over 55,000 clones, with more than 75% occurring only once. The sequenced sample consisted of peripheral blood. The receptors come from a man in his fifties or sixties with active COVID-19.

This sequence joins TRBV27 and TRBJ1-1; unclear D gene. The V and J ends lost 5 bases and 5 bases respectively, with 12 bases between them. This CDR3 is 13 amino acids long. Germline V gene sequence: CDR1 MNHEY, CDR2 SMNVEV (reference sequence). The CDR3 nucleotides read TGTGCCAGCAGTAACGGTCGAGGGACTGAAGCTTTCTTT. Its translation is CASSNGRGTEAFF.

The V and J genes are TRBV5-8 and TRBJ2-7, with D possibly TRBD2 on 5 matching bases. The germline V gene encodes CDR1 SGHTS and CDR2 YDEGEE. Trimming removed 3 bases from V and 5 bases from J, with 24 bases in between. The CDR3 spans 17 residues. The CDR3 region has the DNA TGTGCCAGCAGCTCTTTCCCCCCGACTAACCCGCGGGACGAGCAGTACTTC. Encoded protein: CASSSFPPTNPRDEQYF.

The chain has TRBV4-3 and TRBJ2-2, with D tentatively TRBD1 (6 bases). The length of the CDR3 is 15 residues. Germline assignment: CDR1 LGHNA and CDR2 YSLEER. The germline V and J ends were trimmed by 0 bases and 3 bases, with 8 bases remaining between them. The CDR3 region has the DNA TGCGCCAGCAGCCAAGACAGGGGAGACACCGGGGAGCTGTTTTTT. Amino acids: CASSQDRGDTGELFF.

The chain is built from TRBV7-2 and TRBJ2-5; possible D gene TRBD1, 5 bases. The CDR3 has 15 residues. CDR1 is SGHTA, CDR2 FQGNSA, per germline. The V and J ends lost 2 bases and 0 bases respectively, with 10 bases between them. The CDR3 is CASSLQAGHQETQYF. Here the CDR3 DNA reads TGTGCCAGCAGCTTACAGGCAGGGCACCAAGAGACCCAGTACTTC.

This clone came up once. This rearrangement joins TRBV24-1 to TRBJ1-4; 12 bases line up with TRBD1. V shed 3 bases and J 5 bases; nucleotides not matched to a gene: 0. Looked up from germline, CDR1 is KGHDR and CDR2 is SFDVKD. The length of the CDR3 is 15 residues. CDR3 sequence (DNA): TGTGCCACCAGTGATGGGACAGGGGGCAATGAAAAACTGTTTTTT. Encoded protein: CATSDGTGGNEKLFF.

CDR3 sequence: CASSTLGGTEAFF. CDR3 sequence (DNA): TGTGCCAGCAGTACATTGGGAGGGACTGAAGCTTTCTTT. This sequence joins TRBV6-6 and TRBJ1-1; D is unclear. The CDR3 sequence is 13 residues long. The germline V and J ends were trimmed by 5 bases and 5 bases, with 12 bases remaining between them. Germline CDR1 and CDR2: MNHNY and SVGAGI (reference sequence).

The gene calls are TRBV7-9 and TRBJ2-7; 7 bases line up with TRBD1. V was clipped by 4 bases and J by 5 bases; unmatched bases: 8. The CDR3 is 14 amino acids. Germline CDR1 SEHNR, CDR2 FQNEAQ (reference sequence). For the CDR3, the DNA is TGTGCCAGCAGCTCGAGGGGGCAATTGAACGAGCAGTACTTC. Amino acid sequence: CASSSRGQLNEQYF. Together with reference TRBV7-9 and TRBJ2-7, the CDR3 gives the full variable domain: DTGVSQNPRHKITKRGQNVTFRCDPISEHNRLYWYRQTLGQGPEFLTYFQNEAQLEKSRLLSDRFSAERPKGSFSTLEIQRTEQGDSAMYLCASSSRGQLNEQYFGPGTRLTVT.

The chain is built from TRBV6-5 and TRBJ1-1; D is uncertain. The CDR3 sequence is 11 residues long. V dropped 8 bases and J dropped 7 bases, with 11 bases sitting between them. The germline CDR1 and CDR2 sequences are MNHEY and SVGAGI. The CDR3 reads CASRRMGEAFF. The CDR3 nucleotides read TGTGCCAGCCGGAGGATGGGTGAAGCTTTCTTT.

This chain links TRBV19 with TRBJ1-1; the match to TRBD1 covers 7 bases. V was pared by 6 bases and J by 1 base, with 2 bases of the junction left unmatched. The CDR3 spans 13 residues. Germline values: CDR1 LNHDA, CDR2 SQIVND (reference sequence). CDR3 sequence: CASSRQGNTEAFF. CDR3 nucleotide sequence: TGTGCCAGTAGCCGACAGGGGAACACTGAAGCTTTCTTT.

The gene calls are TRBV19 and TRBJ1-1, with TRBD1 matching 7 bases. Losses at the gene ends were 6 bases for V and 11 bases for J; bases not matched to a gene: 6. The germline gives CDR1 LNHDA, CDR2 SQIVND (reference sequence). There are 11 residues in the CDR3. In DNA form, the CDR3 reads TGTGCCAGTAGCAGGGGGAACCTGGCTTTCTTT. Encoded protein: CASSRGNLAFF.

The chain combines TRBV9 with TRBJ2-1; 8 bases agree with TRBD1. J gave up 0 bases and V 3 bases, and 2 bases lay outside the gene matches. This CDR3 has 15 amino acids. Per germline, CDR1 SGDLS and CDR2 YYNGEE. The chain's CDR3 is CASSAGGLSYNEQFF. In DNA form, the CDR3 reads TGTGCCAGCAGCGCAGGGGGCCTCTCCTACAATGAGCAGTTCTTC.

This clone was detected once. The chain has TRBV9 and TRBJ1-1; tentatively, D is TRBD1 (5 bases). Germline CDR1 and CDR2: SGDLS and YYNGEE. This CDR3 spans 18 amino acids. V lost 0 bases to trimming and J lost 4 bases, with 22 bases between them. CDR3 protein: CASSVGTGSFKKGTEAFF. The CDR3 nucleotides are TGTGCCAGCAGCGTAGGAACAGGTTCTTTCAAAAAGGGCACTGAAGCTTTCTTT. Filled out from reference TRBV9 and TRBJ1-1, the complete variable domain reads DSGVTQTPKHLITATGQRVTLRCSPRSGDLSVYWYQQSLDQGLQFLIQYYNGEERAKGNILERFSAQQFPDLHSELNLSSLELGDSALYFCASSVGTGSFKKGTEAFFGQGTRLTVV.

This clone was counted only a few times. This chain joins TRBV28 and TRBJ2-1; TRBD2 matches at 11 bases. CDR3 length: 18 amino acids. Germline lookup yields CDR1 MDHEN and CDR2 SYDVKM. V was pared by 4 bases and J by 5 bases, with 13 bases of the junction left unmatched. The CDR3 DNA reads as TGTGCCAGCAGTTCCTCCCTACGGACTAGCGGGTTCGACAATGAGCAGTTCTTC. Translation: CASSSSLRTSGFDNEQFF. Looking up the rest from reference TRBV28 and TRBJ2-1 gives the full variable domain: DVKVTQSSRYLVKRTGEKVFLECVQDMDHENMFWYRQDPGLGLRLIYFSYDVKMKEKGDIPEGYSVSREKKERFSLILESASTNQTSMYLCASSSSLRTSGFDNEQFFGPGTRLTVL.

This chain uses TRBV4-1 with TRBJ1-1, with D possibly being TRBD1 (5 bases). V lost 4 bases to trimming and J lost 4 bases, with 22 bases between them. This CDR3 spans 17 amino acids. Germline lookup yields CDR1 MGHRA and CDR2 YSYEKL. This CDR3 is CASSLEGVPSPPTEAFF. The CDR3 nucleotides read TGCGCCAGCAGCCTAGAAGGGGTTCCTTCCCCCCCCACTGAAGCTTTCTTT.

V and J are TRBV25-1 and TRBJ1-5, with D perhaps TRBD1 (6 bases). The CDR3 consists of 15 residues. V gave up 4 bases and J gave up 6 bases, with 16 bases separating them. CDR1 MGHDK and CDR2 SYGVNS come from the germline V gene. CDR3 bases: TGTGCCAGCAGTGGGAGACAGTCAGGGGCTCAGCCCCAGCATTTT. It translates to CASSGRQSGAQPQHF. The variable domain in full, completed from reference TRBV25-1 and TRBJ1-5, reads EADIYQTPRYLVIGTGKKITLECSQTMGHDKMYWYQQDPGMELHLIHYSYGVNSTEKGDLSSESTVSRIRTEHFPLTLESARPSHTSQYLCASSGRQSGAQPQHFGDGTRLSIL.

In nucleotides, the CDR3 is TGTGCCAGCAGGGGGGCAGGGGGATCCGCTTACGAGCAGTACTTC. This codes for CASRGAGGSAYEQYF. The V call is TRBV6-5, the J call TRBJ2-7; 7 bases match TRBD1. The CDR3 extends over 15 amino acids. Germline CDR1 MNHEY, CDR2 SVGAGI. V was pared by 6 bases and J by 4 bases, with 12 bases of the junction left unmatched.

This chain's CDR3 is CASSHSYLTENTEAFF. The CDR3 DNA sequence: TGCGCCAGCAGCCACAGTTACCTGACAGAGAACACTGAAGCTTTCTTT. The rearrangement joins TRBV4-1 to TRBJ1-1, with D perhaps TRBD1 (5 bases). Germline CDR1 MGHRA, CDR2 YSYEKL. This CDR3 is 16 amino acids long. The V and J ends lost 3 bases and 1 base respectively, with 15 bases between them.

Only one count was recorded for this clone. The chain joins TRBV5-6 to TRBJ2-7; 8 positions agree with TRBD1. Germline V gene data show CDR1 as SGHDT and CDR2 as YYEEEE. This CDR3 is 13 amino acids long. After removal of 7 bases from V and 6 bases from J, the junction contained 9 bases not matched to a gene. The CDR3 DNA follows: TGTGCCAGCCGCTATCAGGGGGCTAGCGAGCAGTACTTC. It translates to CASRYQGASEQYF.

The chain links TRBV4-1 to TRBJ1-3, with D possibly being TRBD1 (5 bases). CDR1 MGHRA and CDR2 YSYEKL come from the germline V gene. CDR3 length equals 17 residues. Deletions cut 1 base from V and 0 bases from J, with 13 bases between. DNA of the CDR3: TGCGCCAGCAGCCAAGGGGGCAATAGGGTCTCTGGAAACACCATATATTTT. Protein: CASSQGGNRVSGNTIYF.